This passage covers 21 T cell receptor beta chains from one sample sequenced in a study of long-term antiretroviral therapy in people with HIV. The run of the v3.0 immunoSEQ assay was at survey level. Here immunoSEQ multiplex PCR was the method, and the copy in TCRdb shows in-frame clones only, minus some. The sample includes tens of thousands of clones, 90% of them seen just once. The source material was unsorted PBMCs, sampled about 5.3 years after starting antiretroviral therapy. All receptors come from a woman aged 40 to 49 with HIV.

This sequence joins TRBV4-2 and TRBJ2-3; 7 bases align to TRBD1. The V gene end was trimmed by 4 bases and the J gene end by 1 base; junction bases not matched to a gene: 5. There are 15 residues in the CDR3. Germline V lookup: CDR1 LGHNA, CDR2 YNFKEQ. CDR3 sequence (DNA): TGTGCCAGCAGCCTGACAGGGATGGGCACAGATACGCAGTATTTT. Its translation: CASSLTGMGTDTQYF.

The chain recombines TRBV5-4 with TRBJ2-1, with 10 positions matching TRBD2. The V and J ends lost 0 bases and 9 bases, in that order; junction bases with no gene match: 6. CDR1 SGHNT and CDR2 YYREEE come from the germline V gene (reference sequence). The CDR3 runs 15 residues. The CDR3 spells CASSLGRTSGGEQFF. The CDR3 DNA reads as TGTGCCAGCAGCTTGGGTCGGACTAGCGGTGGTGAGCAGTTCTTC.

In its sample, this clone was seen a few times. CDR3 protein: CASSYRDVDYGYTF. For the CDR3, the DNA is TGTGCCAGCAGTTACAGGGATGTGGACTATGGCTACACCTTC. The chain couples TRBV6-5 to TRBJ1-2, with D uncertain. This CDR3 contains 14 residues. Germline CDR1 reads MNHEY; CDR2 reads SVGAGI. The germline V and J ends were trimmed by 2 bases and 3 bases, with 10 bases remaining between them.

This clone was seen a few times. V and J are TRBV6-5 and TRBJ2-7, with D perhaps assigned TRBD1 or TRBD2 (5 bases each). Germline assignment: CDR1 MNHEY and CDR2 SVGAGI. Trimming shortened V by 10 bases and J by 2 bases, and 18 bases separated the two germline ends. This CDR3 has 14 residues. For the CDR3, the DNA is TGTGCCACCAGAGGGACCTTCTACCCCTACGAGCAGTACTTC. Protein: CATRGTFYPYEQYF.

CDR3 bases: TGTGCCAGCAGTGAAGCGAGGGGCCCCTTGGGGAGGGCCAACGTCCTGACTTTC. Protein sequence: CASSEARGPLGRANVLTF. The chain has TRBV6-1 and TRBJ2-6, with D possibly being TRBD1 or TRBD2 (5 bases each). Germline V gene data show CDR1 as MNHNS and CDR2 as SASEGT. Trimming took 0 bases from V and 5 from J, leaving 17 bases between them. The CDR3 totals 18 residues.

The CDR3 nucleotides are TGTGCCAGCAGCAAATTCTCCTATAATTCACCCCTCCACTTT. Its translation is CASSKFSYNSPLHF. The rearrangement joins TRBV6-1 to TRBJ1-6; D is unresolved. Germline V gene lookup returns CDR1 MNHNS and CDR2 SASEGT. The V end lost 6 bases, the J end lost 0 bases, and 6 bases lay between the germline ends. CDR3 length: 14 residues.

This rearrangement joins TRBV29-1 to TRBJ1-1; maybe TRBD1 (5 bases). Germline lookup yields CDR1 SQVTM and CDR2 ANQGSEA. The V and J ends lost 7 bases and 1 base respectively, with 13 bases between them. The CDR3 is made up of 13 amino acids. The CDR3 bases are TGCAGCGCCGCGCAGGGAACGAACACTGAAGCTTTCTTT. This codes for CSAAQGTNTEAFF.

The V call is TRBV9, the J call TRBJ1-1; perhaps TRBD1 as D (6 bases). V shed 5 bases and J shed 0 bases, with 17 bases lying between them. In germline, CDR1 is SGDLS, CDR2 YYNGEE. The CDR3 has 16 amino acids. DNA of the CDR3: TGTGCCAGCAGTGCCGGCCCCGGGACAATGAACACTGAAGCTTTCTTT. Protein product: CASSAGPGTMNTEAFF.

J is TRBJ2-3 and V is TRBV7-2, with a weak D call TRBD2 (5 bases). The V and J ends lost 6 bases and 2 bases respectively, with 12 bases between them. Germline CDR1 reads SGHTA; CDR2 reads FQGNSA. The CDR3 length is 14 residues. CDR3 sequence reads: CASREDPTTDTQYF. In DNA, the CDR3 is TGTGCCAGCAGGGAGGACCCTACCACAGATACGCAGTATTTT.

The chain couples TRBV9 to TRBJ2-1; 8 bases are shared with TRBD2. Unmatched junction bases numbered 1, after V lost 2 bases and J lost 6 bases. From germline, CDR1 is SGDLS and CDR2 YYNGEE. CDR3 length: 13 amino acids. CDR3 loop: CASSVGTSNEQFF. The CDR3 bases are TGTGCCAGCAGCGTCGGGACTAGCAATGAGCAGTTCTTC. Variable domain in full (rest from reference TRBV9 and TRBJ2-1): DSGVTQTPKHLITATGQRVTLRCSPRSGDLSVYWYQQSLDQGLQFLIQYYNGEERAKGNILERFSAQQFPDLHSELNLSSLELGDSALYFCASSVGTSNEQFFGPGTRLTVL.

This chain connects TRBV5-1 to TRBJ1-1, with TRBD1 identical over 8 bases. Germline loops: CDR1 SGHRS, CDR2 YFSETQ. This CDR3 has 15 residues. V shed 3 bases, J shed 0 bases, and the junction held 4 bases outside the gene matches. The CDR3 coding sequence is TGCGCCAGCAGCTACGGACAGGGAGTGAACACTGAAGCTTTCTTT. It codes for CASSYGQGVNTEAFF.

This clone was recorded only once. This chain uses TRBV7-8 with TRBJ1-6; TRBD1 agrees at 10 bases. The trim removed 4 bases at V and 9 bases at J, leaving 6 bases unmatched. The CDR3 is made up of 15 amino acids. Germline assignment: CDR1 SGHVS and CDR2 FQNEAQ. The DNA of the CDR3 is TGTGCCAGCAGCTCGCGGCGGACAGGGGGTTCACCCCTCCACTTT. This translates into CASSSRRTGGSPLHF.

The rearrangement links TRBV5-1 to TRBJ2-7; the D gene is possibly TRBD2 (5 bases). The CDR3 has 16 residues. Germline assignment: CDR1 SGHRS and CDR2 YFSETQ. V dropped 0 bases and J dropped 7 bases, with 20 bases sitting between them. The CDR3 is CASSLALGPQGREQYF. The DNA for the CDR3 is TGCGCCAGCAGCTTGGCCCTCGGTCCCCAAGGGAGAGAGCAGTACTTC.

The chain combines TRBV7-2 with TRBJ1-1; TRBD1 might be the D (6 bases). This CDR3 is 15 amino acids long. Trimming stripped 1 base from V and 7 bases from J, with 16 bases between. Germline V gene data show CDR1 as SGHTA and CDR2 as FQGNSA. The CDR3 protein is CASSLEYGGLYEAFF. CDR3 coding DNA: TGTGCCAGCAGCTTAGAATATGGGGGCCTTTATGAAGCTTTCTTT.

This CDR3 is CASSPPGRGSGGYTF. The CDR3 nucleotides are TGTGCCAGCAGCCCCCCGGGCCGAGGGTCCGGGGGCTACACCTTC. The chain is built from TRBV7-2 and TRBJ1-2; D gene ambiguous. The CDR3 consists of 15 residues. The germline V gene encodes CDR1 SGHTA and CDR2 FQGNSA. V lost 5 bases and J 8 bases, leaving 21 bases between the germline ends.

The chain is built from TRBV5-8 and TRBJ2-3; 9 bases line up with TRBD1. The CDR3 length is 15 residues. Unmatched junction bases numbered 4, after V lost 3 bases and J lost 2 bases. Germline loops: CDR1 SGHTS, CDR2 YDEGEE. CDR3 DNA: TGTGCCAGCAGCTCCGGGACAGGGCCCACAGATACGCAGTATTTT. Its protein product is CASSSGTGPTDTQYF.

The chain uses TRBV7-9 and TRBJ2-7, with D possibly TRBD1 on 5 matching bases. There are 12 residues in the CDR3. With 3 bases removed from V and 5 bases from J, the gap between germline ends came to 8 bases. In germline, CDR1 is SEHNR, CDR2 FQNEAQ (reference sequence). The CDR3 sequence: CASSLGQNEQYF. The CDR3 DNA reads TGTGCCAGCAGCTTGGGGCAGAACGAGCAGTACTTC.

This chain uses TRBV30 with TRBJ2-5; D is possibly TRBD2 (5 bases). This CDR3 is 11 amino acids long. V gave up 2 bases and J gave up 6 bases, with 7 bases separating them. Germline V lookup: CDR1 GTSNPN, CDR2 SVGIG (reference sequence). CDR3 nucleotide sequence: TGTGCCTGGAGTCCGGGGAAGACCCAGTACTTC. Protein product: CAWSPGKTQYF.

There are a few counts of this clone. This chain connects TRBV6-5 to TRBJ1-1; TRBD1 aligns across 8 bases. Germline V gene lookup returns CDR1 MNHEY and CDR2 SVGAGI. This CDR3 has 14 amino acids. J was trimmed by 4 bases and V by 2 bases; bases with no gene match: 3. The CDR3: CASSYAGGRTEAFF. In DNA, the CDR3 is TGTGCCAGCAGTTACGCAGGGGGCCGCACTGAAGCTTTCTTT.

The rearrangement joins TRBV2 to TRBJ1-2; 7 bases map to TRBD1. From germline, CDR1 is SNHLY and CDR2 FYNNEI. This CDR3 is built from 15 residues. V was pared by 5 bases and J by 5 bases, with 11 bases of the junction left unmatched. The chain's CDR3 is CASSSEGAIRYGYTF. DNA of the CDR3: TGTGCCAGCAGTTCCGAGGGGGCGATAAGATATGGCTACACCTTC. The whole variable domain, remainder taken from reference TRBV2 and TRBJ1-2, is EPEVTQTPSHQVTQMGQEVILRCVPISNHLYFYWYRQILGQKVEFLVSFYNNEISEKSEIFDDQFSVERPDGSNFTLKIRSTKLEDSAMYFCASSSEGAIRYGYTFGSGTRLTVV.

This chain links TRBV11-2 with TRBJ1-1, with no clear D. CDR1 and CDR2 from the germline V gene are SGHAT and FQNNGV. Trimming pared 2 bases from V and 0 bases from J, leaving 7 bases between. The length of the CDR3 is 14 residues. The CDR3 is CASSLLTVNTEAFF. The CDR3 coding sequence is TGTGCCAGCAGCTTACTTACGGTGAACACTGAAGCTTTCTTT. Looking up the rest from reference TRBV11-2 and TRBJ1-1 gives the full variable domain: EAGVAQSPRYKIIEKRQSVAFWCNPISGHATLYWYQQILGQGPKLLIQFQNNGVVDDSQLPKDRFSAERLKGVDSTLKIQPAKLEDSAVYLCASSLLTVNTEAFFGQGTRLTVV.